What follows is one TCR beta chain and its context. The data originate from a study of CD8 T cells in Susac syndrome. The sequenced target, TCR beta, came from blood CD8+ and CD4+ T cells. Patients with Susac syndrome showed fulfilment of recently defined diagnostic criteria for definite or probable disease. The RNA, roughly 0.45 to 1 ug, was put through reverse transcription using random hexamers. By means of immunoSEQ multiplex PCR, TCR beta CDR3 spanning 54 Vbeta and 13 Jbeta underwent amplification. TCRdb reprocessed the immunoSEQ multiplex PCR reads via MiXCR and lists one record per CDR3 protein. The repertoire consists of around 170,000 distinct CDR3 sequences, with approximately 96% occurring once and the leading ten covering 0.098%. The CDR3 covers 17 residues. The V segment lost 1 base and the J segment 2 bases; nucleotides outside the gene matches: 7. Germline CDR1 and CDR2: DFQATT and SNEGSKA (reference sequence).

What was sequenced was CD4+ T cells from PBMCs. This clonotype originated in a human donor with Susac syndrome. V is TRBV20-1 and J is TRBJ1-5, with 11 bases identical to TRBD1. DNA of the CDR3: TGCAGTGCTAGAGCCGGGACAGGGGGATCGGGCAATCAGCCCCAGCATTTT. Amino acids: CSARAGTGGSGNQPQHF.